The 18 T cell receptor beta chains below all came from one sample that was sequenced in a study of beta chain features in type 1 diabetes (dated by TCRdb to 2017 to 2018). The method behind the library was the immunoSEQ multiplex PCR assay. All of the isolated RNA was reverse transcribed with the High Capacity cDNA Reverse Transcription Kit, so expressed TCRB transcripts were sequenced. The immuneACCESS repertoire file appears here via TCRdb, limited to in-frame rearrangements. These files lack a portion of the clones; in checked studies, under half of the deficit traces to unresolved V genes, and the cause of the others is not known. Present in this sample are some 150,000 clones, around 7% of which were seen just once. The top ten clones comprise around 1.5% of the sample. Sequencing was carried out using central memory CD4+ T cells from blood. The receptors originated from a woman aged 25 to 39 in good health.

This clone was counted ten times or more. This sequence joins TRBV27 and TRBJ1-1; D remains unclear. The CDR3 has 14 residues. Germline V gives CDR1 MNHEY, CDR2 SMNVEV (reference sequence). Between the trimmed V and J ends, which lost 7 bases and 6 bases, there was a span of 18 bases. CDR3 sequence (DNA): TGTGCCAGCAATCTCCGGCCGGGGTCGGCTGAAGCTTTCTTT. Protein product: CASNLRPGSAEAFF.

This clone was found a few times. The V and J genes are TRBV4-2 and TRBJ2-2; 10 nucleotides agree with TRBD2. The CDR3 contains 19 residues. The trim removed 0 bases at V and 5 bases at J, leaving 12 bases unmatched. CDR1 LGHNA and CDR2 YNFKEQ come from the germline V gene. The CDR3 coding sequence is TGTGCCAGCAGCCAAGATCAAGCTAGCGGGAGAAGAGGTACCGGGGAGCTGTTTTTT. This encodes CASSQDQASGRRGTGELFF.

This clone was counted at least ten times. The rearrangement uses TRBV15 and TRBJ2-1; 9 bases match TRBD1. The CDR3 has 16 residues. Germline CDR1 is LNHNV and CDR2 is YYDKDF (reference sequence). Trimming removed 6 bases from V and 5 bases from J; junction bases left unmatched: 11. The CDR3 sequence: CATRPQPGQGDNEQFF. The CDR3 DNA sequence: TGTGCCACCAGACCCCAACCGGGACAGGGCGACAATGAGCAGTTCTTC.

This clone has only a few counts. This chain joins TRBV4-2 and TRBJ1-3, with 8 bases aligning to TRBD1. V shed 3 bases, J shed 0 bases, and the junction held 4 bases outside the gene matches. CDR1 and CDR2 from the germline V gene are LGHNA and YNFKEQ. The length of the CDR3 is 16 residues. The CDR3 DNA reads TGTGCCAGCAGCCATGACAGGGGCCACTCTGGAAACACCATATATTTT. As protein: CASSHDRGHSGNTIYF.

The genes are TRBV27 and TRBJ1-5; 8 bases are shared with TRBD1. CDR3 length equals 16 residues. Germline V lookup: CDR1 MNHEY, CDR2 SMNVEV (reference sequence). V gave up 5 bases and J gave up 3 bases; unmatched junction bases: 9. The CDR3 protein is CASSERQGIVNQPQHF. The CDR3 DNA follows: TGTGCCAGCAGTGAACGACAGGGGATAGTCAATCAGCCCCAGCATTTT.

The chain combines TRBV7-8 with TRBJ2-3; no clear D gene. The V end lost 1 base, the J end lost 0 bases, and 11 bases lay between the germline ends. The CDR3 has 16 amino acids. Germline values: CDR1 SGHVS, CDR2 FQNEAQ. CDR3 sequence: CASSLVSVSSTDTQYF. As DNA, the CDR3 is TGTGCCAGCAGCTTAGTCTCGGTATCTAGCACAGATACGCAGTATTTT.

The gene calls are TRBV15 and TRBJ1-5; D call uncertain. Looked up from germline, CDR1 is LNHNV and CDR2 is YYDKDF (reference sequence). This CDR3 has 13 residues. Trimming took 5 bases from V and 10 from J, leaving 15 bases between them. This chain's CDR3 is CATSENSISPQHF. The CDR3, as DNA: TGTGCCACCAGCGAAAACAGCATCAGCCCCCAGCATTTT.

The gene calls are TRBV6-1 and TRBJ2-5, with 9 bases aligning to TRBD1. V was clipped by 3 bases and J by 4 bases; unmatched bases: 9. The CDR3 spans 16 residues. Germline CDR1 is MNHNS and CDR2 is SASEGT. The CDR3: CASSEGGTGWRETQYF. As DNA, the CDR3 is TGTGCCAGCAGTGAGGGCGGGACAGGGTGGCGAGAGACCCAGTACTTC.

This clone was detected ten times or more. Here the CDR3 reads CSAGTSSYEQYF. The CDR3 DNA sequence: TGCAGCGCCGGGACTAGCTCCTACGAGCAGTACTTC. V is TRBV29-1 and J is TRBJ2-7; 8 nucleotides agree with TRBD2. V lost 7 bases to trimming and J lost 0 bases; unmatched junction nucleotides: 2. The CDR3 runs 12 residues. In germline, CDR1 is SQVTM, CDR2 ANQGSEA.

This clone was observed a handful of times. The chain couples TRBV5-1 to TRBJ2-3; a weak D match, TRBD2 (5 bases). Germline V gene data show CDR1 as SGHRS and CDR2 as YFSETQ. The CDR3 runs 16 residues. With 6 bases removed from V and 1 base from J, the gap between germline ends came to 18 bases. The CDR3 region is CASTFSSFGGTDTQYF. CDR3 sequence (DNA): TGCGCCAGCACCTTTTCCTCTTTCGGGGGCACAGATACGCAGTATTTT.

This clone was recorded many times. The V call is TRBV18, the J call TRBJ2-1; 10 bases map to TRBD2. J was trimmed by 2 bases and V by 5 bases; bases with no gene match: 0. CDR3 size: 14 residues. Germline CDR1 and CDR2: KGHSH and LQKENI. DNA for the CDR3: TGTGCCAGCTCAAGCGGGGGGGCCTACAATGAGCAGTTCTTC. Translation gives CASSSGGAYNEQFF.

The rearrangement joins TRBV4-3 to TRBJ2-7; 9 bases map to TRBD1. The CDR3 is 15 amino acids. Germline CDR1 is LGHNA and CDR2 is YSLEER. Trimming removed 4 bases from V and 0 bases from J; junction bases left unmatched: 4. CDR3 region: CASSLGTGFSYEQYF. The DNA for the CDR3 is TGCGCCAGCAGCCTTGGGACAGGGTTCTCCTACGAGCAGTACTTC.

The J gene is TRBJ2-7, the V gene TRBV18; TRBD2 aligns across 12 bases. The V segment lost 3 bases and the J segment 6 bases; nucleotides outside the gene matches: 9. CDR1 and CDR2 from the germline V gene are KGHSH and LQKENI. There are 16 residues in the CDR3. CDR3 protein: CASSPQLAGGLREQYF. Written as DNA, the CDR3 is TGTGCCAGCTCACCCCAACTAGCGGGAGGTTTACGCGAGCAGTACTTC.

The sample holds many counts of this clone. CDR3 sequence: CASSLAGGGDEQFF. The DNA for the CDR3 is TGTGCCAGCAGCTTAGCAGGGGGCGGCGATGAGCAGTTCTTC. The chain combines TRBV11-3 with TRBJ2-1; 8 bases are shared with TRBD1. The CDR3 runs to 14 residues. Germline trimming cut 1 base from V and 8 bases from J; bases unmatched to any gene: 4. From germline, CDR1 is SGHNT and CDR2 YENEEA.

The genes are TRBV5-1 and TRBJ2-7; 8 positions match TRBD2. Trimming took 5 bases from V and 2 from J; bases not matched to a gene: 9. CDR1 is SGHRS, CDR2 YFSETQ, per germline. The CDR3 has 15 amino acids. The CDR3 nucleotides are TGCGCCAGCAGTTTCGTCCCGGGACTAGCCTACGAGCAGTACTTC. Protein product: CASSFVPGLAYEQYF.

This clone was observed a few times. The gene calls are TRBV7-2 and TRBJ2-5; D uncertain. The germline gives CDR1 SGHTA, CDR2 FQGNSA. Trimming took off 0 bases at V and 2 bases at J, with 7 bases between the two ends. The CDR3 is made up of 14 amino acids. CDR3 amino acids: CASSLARLQETQYF. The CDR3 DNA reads TGTGCCAGCAGCTTAGCGCGGCTTCAAGAGACCCAGTACTTC.

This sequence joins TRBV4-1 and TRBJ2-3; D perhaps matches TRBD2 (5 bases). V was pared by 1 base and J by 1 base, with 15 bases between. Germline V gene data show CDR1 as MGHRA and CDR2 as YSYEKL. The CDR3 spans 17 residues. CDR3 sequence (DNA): TGCGCCAGCAGCCAAGTTCCGTACGGAGCGGGCACAGATACGCAGTATTTT. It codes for CASSQVPYGAGTDTQYF.

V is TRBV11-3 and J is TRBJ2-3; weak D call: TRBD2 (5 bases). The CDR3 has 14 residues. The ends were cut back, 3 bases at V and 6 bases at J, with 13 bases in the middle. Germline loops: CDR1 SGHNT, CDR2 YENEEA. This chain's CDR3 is CASSLNSAWDTQYF. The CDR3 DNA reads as TGTGCCAGCAGCTTGAATAGCGCATGGGATACGCAGTATTTT.